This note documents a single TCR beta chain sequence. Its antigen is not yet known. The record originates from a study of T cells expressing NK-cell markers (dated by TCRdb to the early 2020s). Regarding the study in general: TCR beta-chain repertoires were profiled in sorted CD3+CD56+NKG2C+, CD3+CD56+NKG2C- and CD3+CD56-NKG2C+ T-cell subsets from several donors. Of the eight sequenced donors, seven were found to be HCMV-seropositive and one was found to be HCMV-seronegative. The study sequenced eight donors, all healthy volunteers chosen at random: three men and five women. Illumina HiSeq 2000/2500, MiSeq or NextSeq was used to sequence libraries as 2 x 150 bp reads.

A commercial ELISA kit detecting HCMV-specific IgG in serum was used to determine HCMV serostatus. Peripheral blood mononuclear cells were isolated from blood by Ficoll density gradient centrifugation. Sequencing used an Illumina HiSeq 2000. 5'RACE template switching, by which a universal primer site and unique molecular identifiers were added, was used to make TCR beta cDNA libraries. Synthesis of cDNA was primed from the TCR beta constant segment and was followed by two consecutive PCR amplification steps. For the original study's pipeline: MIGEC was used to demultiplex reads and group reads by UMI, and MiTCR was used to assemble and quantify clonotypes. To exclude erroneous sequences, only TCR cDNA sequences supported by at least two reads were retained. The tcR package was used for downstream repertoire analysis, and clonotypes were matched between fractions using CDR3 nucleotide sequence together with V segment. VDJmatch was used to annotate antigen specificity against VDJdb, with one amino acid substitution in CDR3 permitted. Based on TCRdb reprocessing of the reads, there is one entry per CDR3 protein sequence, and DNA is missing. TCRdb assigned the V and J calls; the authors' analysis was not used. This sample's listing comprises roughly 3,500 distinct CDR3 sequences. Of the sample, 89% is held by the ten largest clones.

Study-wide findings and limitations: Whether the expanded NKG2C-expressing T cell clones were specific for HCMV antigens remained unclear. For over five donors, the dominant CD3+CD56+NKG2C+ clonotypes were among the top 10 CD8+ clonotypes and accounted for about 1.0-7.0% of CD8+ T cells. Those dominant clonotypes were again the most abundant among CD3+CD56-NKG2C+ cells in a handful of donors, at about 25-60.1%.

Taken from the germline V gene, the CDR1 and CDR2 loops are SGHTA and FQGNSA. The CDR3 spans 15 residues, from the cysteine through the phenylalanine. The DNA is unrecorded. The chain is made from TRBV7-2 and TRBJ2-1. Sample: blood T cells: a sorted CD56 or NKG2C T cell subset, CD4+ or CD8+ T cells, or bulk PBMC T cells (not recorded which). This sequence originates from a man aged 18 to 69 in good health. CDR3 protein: CASSLRRGAYNEQFF.